Listed here are 7 T cell receptor beta chains from one sample, sequenced in a study of T cells in narcolepsy. Profiled with immunoSEQ multiplex PCR; TCRdb holds only in-frame clones, not every one. This sample has fewer than 40,000 clones, with approximately 86% found just once. Sequenced material: CD45RA- memory CD4+ T cells from PBMCs. The receptors originated from a human donor with narcolepsy.

The chain combines TRBV11-3 with TRBJ2-7; D possibly matches TRBD1 or TRBD2 (5 bases each). The germline V and J ends were trimmed by 5 bases and 6 bases, with 8 bases remaining between them. Germline values: CDR1 SGHNT, CDR2 YENEEA. CDR3 length equals 11 residues. CDR3 in amino acids: CASSPGAEQYF. The DNA for the CDR3 is TGTGCCAGCAGCCCCGGGGCCGAGCAGTACTTC.

A single count supports this clone. The chain is built from TRBV27 and TRBJ2-2; 8 bases map to TRBD1. Trimming took 8 bases from V and 8 from J; bases not matched to a gene: 10. CDR1 is MNHEY and CDR2 is SMNVEV in the germline V gene (reference sequence). CDR3 size: 14 residues. CDR3 sequence (DNA): TGTGCCAGCGGTGGAGGACAGGGCTTGGGGGAGCTGTTTTTT. The encoded protein is CASGGGQGLGELFF.

This clone was detected only a few times. The chain recombines TRBV6-1 with TRBJ1-1; D is unresolved. Trimming left V 4 bases short and J 3 bases short, with 6 bases between. This CDR3 has 12 amino acids. Germline-derived CDR1 and CDR2 are MNHNS and SASEGT. CDR3: CASSGSYTEAFF. CDR3 sequence (DNA): TGTGCCAGCAGTGGGTCCTACACTGAAGCTTTCTTT.

The gene calls are TRBV7-2 and TRBJ1-2; 8 bases are shared with TRBD1. The V gene's germline CDR1 is SGHTA and CDR2 FQGNSA. The ends lost 3 bases at V and 6 bases at J; junction bases unmatched: 9. This CDR3 contains 15 residues. The CDR3 nucleotides read TGTGCCAGCAGCTTCCGGGACAGGTCGGGCCATGGCTACACCTTC. It specifies CASSFRDRSGHGYTF.

This clone appeared a few times. The chain combines TRBV9 with TRBJ1-5; perhaps TRBD1 as D (5 bases). The CDR3 is 16 amino acids. The germline V and J ends were trimmed by 3 bases and 9 bases, with 22 bases remaining between them. Germline V gene sequence: CDR1 SGDLS, CDR2 YYNGEE. CDR3 region: CASSATGDPFIPPQHF. The CDR3 DNA follows: TGTGCCAGCAGCGCCACCGGGGACCCCTTCATTCCGCCCCAGCATTTT.

The chain joins TRBV19 to TRBJ2-1; tentatively, D is TRBD2 (5 bases). The CDR3 is 16 residues long. The ends were cut back, 2 bases at V and 0 bases at J, with 11 bases in the middle. Germline V CDR1 and CDR2: LNHDA, SQIVND (reference sequence). Here the CDR3 reads CASSIIKLVSYNEQFF. In nucleotides, the CDR3 is TGTGCCAGTAGTATAATTAAACTAGTCTCCTACAATGAGCAGTTCTTC.

The chain uses TRBV27 and TRBJ2-3; 12 bases line up with TRBD2. The CDR3 spans 17 residues. The junction had 10 bases not matched to a gene; V was cut back by 8 bases and J by 1 base. Germline V lookup: CDR1 MNHEY, CDR2 SMNVEV (reference sequence). CDR3 coding DNA: TGTGCCAGCTGGGGGACTAGCGGGCTCTGGGGCACAGATACGCAGTATTTT. The encoded protein is CASWGTSGLWGTDTQYF.